The rows below give T cell receptor beta chains drawn from one sample of a study of blood T cell repertoires in COVID-19. Measured with immunoSEQ multiplex PCR; TCRdb has only the in-frame clones, and not every one. The sample records approximately 300,000 clones, roughly 90% being singletons. What was sequenced was peripheral blood. All receptors come from a woman in her thirties or forties with COVID-19, enrolled during active disease. Each CDR3 is given with its conserved first and last residue. D genes are given only for firm matches. Expanded clones are given a class, and other clones once, few, many or no size at all.

>TRBJ2-2|NA|TRBV24-1|TRBD1
CATSGGTGFTGELFF
TGTGCCACCAGTGGCGGGACAGGGTTTACCGGGGAGCTGTTTTTT
>TRBJ2-3|NA|TRBV7-2|TRBD2
CASSGWTSGGLIHTQYF
TGTGCCAGCAGCGGATGGACTAGCGGGGGCCTAATCCATACGCAGTATTTT
>TRBJ1-1|NA|TRBV29-1|NA
CSVFAGLNTEAFF
TGCAGCGTTTTCGCAGGGCTGAACACTGAAGCTTTCTTT
>TRBJ1-2|NA|TRBV6-5|TRBD1
CAILGQGQGYTF
TGTGCCATCCTCGGACAGGGTCAGGGCTACACCTTC
>TRBJ1-2|NA|TRBV3-1/TRBV3-2|NA
CARRGGDYGYTF
TGTGCCCGTAGGGGCGGCGACTATGGCTACACCTTC
>TRBJ1-2|NA|TRBV19|NA
CANLRQPVNYGYTF
TGTGCCAATCTAAGACAGCCCGTTAACTATGGCTACACCTTC
>TRBJ2-2|once|TRBV2|NA
CASTRDSNTNTGELFF
TGTGCCAGCACTCGGGACTCCAATACGAACACCGGGGAGCTGTTTTTT
>TRBJ1-4|NA|TRBV6-5|NA
CASSQGIYGEKLFF
TGTGCCAGCAGTCAGGGGATCTATGGTGAAAAACTGTTTTTT
>TRBJ2-1|NA|TRBV6-5|TRBD1
CASRPTDRGHNEQFF
TGTGCCAGCAGACCCACCGACAGGGGCCACAATGAGCAGTTCTTC
>TRBJ2-7|NA|TRBV7-8|NA
CASRPEMAAGGNYEQYF
TGTGCCAGCAGACCCGAAATGGCGGCAGGAGGAAACTACGAGCAGTACTTC
>TRBJ2-2|NA|TRBV18|NA
CASSPLAPGELFF
TGTGCCAGCTCACCACTAGCGCCCGGGGAGCTGTTTTTT
>TRBJ2-7|NA|TRBV5-1|NA
CASSPAGHSYEQYF
TGCGCCAGCAGCCCAGCGGGACACTCCTACGAGCAGTACTTC
>TRBJ2-7|NA|TRBV2|TRBD1
CASSSTDRGEQYF
TGTGCCAGCAGCTCTACTGACAGGGGCGAGCAGTACTTC
>TRBJ1-3|NA|TRBV5-6|NA
CASSLSLSGNTIYF
TGTGCCAGCAGCTTGAGCTTATCTGGAAACACCATATATTTT
>TRBJ2-4|once|TRBV5-4|TRBD2
CASSSTAGTAGNIQYF
TGTGCCAGCTCCAGTACAGCGGGGACCGCGGGGAACATTCAGTACTTC
>TRBJ1-1|once|TRBV3-1/TRBV3-2|NA
CASSQWPLQGAAFF
TGTGCCAGCAGCCAATGGCCCCTCCAGGGCGCAGCTTTCTTT
>TRBJ1-5|once|TRBV21-1|NA
CASQREDIQNQPQHF
TGTGCCAGCCAAAGAGAAGACATTCAGAATCAGCCCCAGCATTTT
>TRBJ1-5|once|TRBV7-9|NA
CASSKGLADSNQPQHF
TGTGCCAGCAGCAAAGGTCTGGCAGACTCCAATCAGCCCCAGCATTTT
>TRBJ2-7|NA|TRBV27|TRBD1
CASSSPGQGRDEQYF
TGTGCCAGCAGTTCCCCGGGACAGGGTAGGGACGAGCAGTACTTC
>TRBJ1-5|NA|TRBV29-1|TRBD1
CSVGDRGGQPQHF
TGCAGCGTAGGGGACAGGGGTGGTCAGCCCCAGCATTTT
>TRBJ1-5|NA|TRBV2|NA
CASSDRRAKGDSNQPQHF
TGTGCCAGCAGTGATAGGCGGGCCAAGGGGGATAGCAATCAGCCCCAGCATTTT
>TRBJ2-7|NA|TRBV5-1|NA
CASSLFSGSGYEQYF
TGCGCCAGCAGCTTGTTTTCGGGATCAGGCTACGAGCAGTACTTC
>TRBJ2-1|NA|TRBV19|TRBD2
CASSGSGTRFSYNEQFF
TGTGCCAGTAGCGGTAGCGGGACCCGCTTCTCCTACAATGAGCAGTTCTTC
>TRBJ2-5|once|TRBV5-8|TRBD2
CASSFGGKSTETQYF
TGTGCCAGCAGCTTCGGGGGGAAATCAACGGAGACCCAGTACTTC
>TRBJ2-5|NA|TRBV27|TRBD1
CASSLVGQGLETQYF
TGTGCCAGCAGTCTAGTGGGACAGGGATTGGAGACCCAGTACTTC
>TRBJ2-7|NA|TRBV14|TRBD2
CASSHVGGGVYEQYF
TGTGCCAGCAGCCACGTTGGCGGGGGGGTGTACGAGCAGTACTTC
>TRBJ2-7|NA|TRBV6-2/TRBV6-3|NA
CASSYNSVLGDIRVYEQYF
TGTGCCAGCAGTTACAATTCAGTGTTGGGCGATATCAGAGTCTACGAGCAGTACTTC
>TRBJ1-6|NA|TRBV3-1/TRBV3-2|NA
CASSQARNGNSPLHF
TGTGCCAGCAGCCAAGCCAGGAATGGAAATTCACCCCTCCACTTT
>TRBJ1-2|NA|TRBV28|NA
CASHGTSYGYTF
TGTGCCAGCCACGGGACTTCCTATGGCTACACCTTC
>TRBJ2-2|few|TRBV7-3|NA
CASSPRNTGELFF
TGTGCCAGCAGCCCCAGGAACACCGGGGAGCTGTTTTTT
>TRBJ1-2|NA|TRBV28|TRBD1
CASSWDRGYGYTF
TGTGCCAGCAGTTGGGACAGGGGCTATGGCTACACCTTC
>TRBJ1-2|NA|TRBV5-1|TRBD1
CASSLAGGDYGYTF
TGCGCCAGCAGCTTGGCAGGGGGAGACTATGGCTACACCTTC
>TRBJ1-3|NA|TRBV19|NA
CASSWAFSGNTIYF
TGTGCCAGTAGTTGGGCCTTCTCTGGAAACACCATATATTTT
>TRBJ2-7|NA|TRBV6-5|TRBD2
CASSYRTSHAYEQYF
TGTGCCAGCAGTTACCGGACTAGCCATGCCTACGAGCAGTACTTC
>TRBJ1-1|NA|TRBV7-2|NA
CASSLRQVNTEAFF
TGTGCCAGCAGCTTAAGACAAGTCAACACTGAAGCTTTCTTT
>TRBJ2-1|NA|TRBV6-5|TRBD1
CASSYAQGAWAIEQFF
TGTGCCAGCAGTTACGCACAGGGGGCGTGGGCAATTGAGCAGTTCTTC
>TRBJ1-1|NA|TRBV9|NA
CASSVDPGQDTEAFF
TGTGCCAGCAGCGTAGACCCGGGACAAGACACTGAAGCTTTCTTT